The rows below give T cell receptor beta chains drawn from one sample of a study of radiotherapy plus CTLA-4 blockade in lung cancer. Assay: immunoSEQ multiplex PCR; the TCRdb copy retains only in-frame clones and omits some. Of 75,000 to 100,000 clones detected, about 91% appear once; the ten largest clones hold 4.9%. Sequences were derived from peripheral blood, sampled from a patient treated with radiotherapy plus ipilimumab. These receptors came from a human donor with non-small cell lung cancer that progressed on radiotherapy plus ipilimumab. Each CDR3 is given with its conserved first and last residue. The D gene is left open where the match is weak. Rows give clone size only sometimes, using once, few, many, or a class for an expanded clone.

length: 13
size: .
D: .
J: TRBJ1-2
V: TRBV9
DNA: TGTGCCAGCAGCGTAGATGGCGTCGGGGGCTACACCTTC
CDR3: CASSVDGVGGYTF

length: 15
size: .
D: .
J: TRBJ2-1
V: TRBV28
DNA: TGTGCCAGCAGTTTTGGGGGGATGGTGTACAATGAGCAGTTCTTC
CDR3: CASSFGGMVYNEQFF

length: 12
size: once
D: .
J: TRBJ2-1
V: TRBV5-4
DNA: TGTGCCAGCAGGAGCTCCCACAATGAGCAGTTCTTC
CDR3: CASRSSHNEQFF

length: 16
size: few
D: .
J: TRBJ2-7
V: TRBV21-1
DNA: TGTGCCAGCAGCAAAGAAGGGCACCCGAACGGCTACGAGCAGTACTTC
CDR3: CASSKEGHPNGYEQYF

length: 13
size: few
D: .
J: TRBJ1-3
V: TRBV9
DNA: TGTGCCAGCAGCCCGCAGGGAAGGGACACCATATATTTT
CDR3: CASSPQGRDTIYF

length: 12
size: few
D: .
J: TRBJ1-4
V: TRBV7-9
DNA: TGTGCCAGCACTCCTGAAAATGAAAAACTGTTTTTT
CDR3: CASTPENEKLFF

length: 15
size: .
D: TRBD2
J: TRBJ2-7
V: TRBV5-1
DNA: TGCGCCAGCAGCTTGGGAGCGGGATTCTCCTACGAGCAGTACTTC
CDR3: CASSLGAGFSYEQYF

length: 12
size: .
D: .
J: TRBJ1-2
V: TRBV2
DNA: TGTGCCAGCAGGCAGGGGTCCGGTGGCTACACCTTC
CDR3: CASRQGSGGYTF

length: 16
size: .
D: TRBD2
J: TRBJ2-7
V: TRBV6-1
DNA: TGTGCCAGCAGTGGAGGACTAGGGTGGTTGGGGTACGAGCAGTACTTC
CDR3: CASSGGLGWLGYEQYF

length: 13
size: few
D: TRBD1
J: TRBJ1-2
V: TRBV6-1
DNA: TGTGCCAGCAGCGGAGGGACAGGGTTTGGCTACACCTTC
CDR3: CASSGGTGFGYTF

length: 13
size: .
D: .
J: TRBJ2-1
V: TRBV30
DNA: TGTGCCTGGAGTGCTACCTCCAAGAATGAGCAGTTCTTC
CDR3: CAWSATSKNEQFF

length: 15
size: once
D: .
J: TRBJ1-1
V: TRBV25-1
DNA: TGTGCCAGCAGTGAGATAGACGGAGTGACCTATGAAGCTTTCTTT
CDR3: CASSEIDGVTYEAFF

length: 14
size: .
D: .
J: TRBJ2-3
V: TRBV14
DNA: TGTGCCAGCAAGGGCCGGGCTAGCACAGATACGCAGTATTTT
CDR3: CASKGRASTDTQYF

length: 16
size: once
D: TRBD2
J: TRBJ2-1
V: TRBV19
DNA: TGTGCCAGTAGTATAGGTGCGGGAGCCCCCTACAATGAGCAGTTCTTC
CDR3: CASSIGAGAPYNEQFF

length: 14
size: .
D: .
J: TRBJ2-1
V: TRBV12-5
DNA: TGTGCTAGTGGTTTGCACACAGGTTACAATGAGCAGTTCTTC
CDR3: CASGLHTGYNEQFF

length: 15
size: .
D: .
J: TRBJ1-4
V: TRBV6-1
DNA: TGTGCCAGCAGTAGCCACAGGAAATCTAATGAAAAACTGTTTTTT
CDR3: CASSSHRKSNEKLFF

length: 16
size: .
D: .
J: TRBJ2-1
V: TRBV11-2
DNA: TGTGCCAGCAGCCTCACGCGTCCTACTAGCCTCGATGAGCAGTTCTTC
CDR3: CASSLTRPTSLDEQFF

length: 15
size: .
D: TRBD2
J: TRBJ2-1
V: TRBV9
DNA: TGTGCCAGCAGTCAGCTAGCGGGAGAATACAATGAGCAGTTCTTC
CDR3: CASSQLAGEYNEQFF

length: 15
size: .
D: TRBD1
J: TRBJ1-3
V: TRBV6-1
DNA: TGTGCCAGCAGACGGGGACAGACGATCGGAAACACCATATATTTT
CDR3: CASRRGQTIGNTIYF

length: 13
size: .
D: .
J: TRBJ2-1
V: TRBV9
DNA: TGTGCCAGCAGCGTAGACACCGGACATGAGCAGTTCTTC
CDR3: CASSVDTGHEQFF

length: 13
size: .
D: .
J: TRBJ1-1
V: TRBV6-1
DNA: TGTGCCAGCAGTGAACGGGACATCTATGAAGCTTTCTTT
CDR3: CASSERDIYEAFF

length: 15
size: .
D: .
J: TRBJ2-7
V: TRBV28
DNA: TGTGCCAGCAGTTCAACGGGAGTAGGGAGGTACGAGCAGTACTTC
CDR3: CASSSTGVGRYEQYF

length: 13
size: .
D: .
J: TRBJ2-7
V: TRBV19
DNA: TGTGCCAGTAGTGGATGGGACGGCTACGAGCAGTACTTC
CDR3: CASSGWDGYEQYF

length: 13
size: .
D: TRBD2
J: TRBJ2-3
V: TRBV7-2
DNA: TGTGCCAGCAGCTTACGGACTAGCGATACGCAGTATTTT
CDR3: CASSLRTSDTQYF

length: 15
size: once
D: TRBD2
J: TRBJ2-3
V: TRBV2
DNA: TGTGCCAGCAGTGGTCTAGCGGGCCTCACAGATACGCAGTATTTT
CDR3: CASSGLAGLTDTQYF

length: 15
size: .
D: TRBD1
J: TRBJ2-1
V: TRBV5-1
DNA: TGCGCCAGCAGCTTGGGACAGGGGGTTTATAATGAGCAGTTCTTC
CDR3: CASSLGQGVYNEQFF

length: 15
size: .
D: .
J: TRBJ2-3
V: TRBV5-1
DNA: TGCGCCAGCAGCTTGGGTCTACGTAGCACAGATACGCAGTATTTT
CDR3: CASSLGLRSTDTQYF

length: 13
size: .
D: .
J: TRBJ1-1
V: TRBV2
DNA: TGTGCCAGCAGGAGTCAGGTGAACACTGAAGCTTTCTTT
CDR3: CASRSQVNTEAFF

length: 14
size: .
D: .
J: TRBJ1-5
V: TRBV19
DNA: TGTGCCAGTAGTATATCAGGGTTGAACCAGCCCCAGCATTTT
CDR3: CASSISGLNQPQHF

length: 21
size: .
D: .
J: TRBJ2-1
V: TRBV1
DNA: TGCACCAGCAGCCAAGATCTGGCTAGCGGGAGCGGTGGGAACTCCTACAATGAGCAGTTCTTC
CDR3: CTSSQDLASGSGGNSYNEQFF

length: 16
size: .
D: .
J: TRBJ1-1
V: TRBV10-3
DNA: TGTGCCATCAGTGAGTCGGGGGGACCCGGGAACACTGAAGCTTTCTTT
CDR3: CAISESGGPGNTEAFF

length: 19
size: few
D: TRBD1
J: TRBJ1-1
V: TRBV7-3
DNA: TGTGCCAGCAGCTACCCAACGCTCGGACAGGGGAAATTGGACACTGAAGCTTTCTTT
CDR3: CASSYPTLGQGKLDTEAFF

length: 15
size: .
D: .
J: TRBJ2-1
V: TRBV11-3
DNA: TGTGCCAGCAGCGAAGGGAGGGGGGTTTACAATGAGCAGTTCTTC
CDR3: CASSEGRGVYNEQFF

length: 14
size: .
D: TRBD2
J: TRBJ2-5
V: TRBV29-1
DNA: TGCAGCGTTTGGGGACTAGCGGGAGAGAAGACCCAGTACTTC
CDR3: CSVWGLAGEKTQYF

length: 17
size: .
D: .
J: TRBJ2-1
V: TRBV11-2
DNA: TGTGCCAGCAGCGTAGGGGGACCTCTCTCCTCCTACAATGAGCAGTTCTTC
CDR3: CASSVGGPLSSYNEQFF

length: 13
size: .
D: .
J: TRBJ1-1
V: TRBV25-1
DNA: TGTGCCAGCAGTTCCTCATTGAACACTGAAGCTTTCTTT
CDR3: CASSSSLNTEAFF

length: 11
size: .
D: .
J: TRBJ1-2
V: TRBV6-5
DNA: TGTGCCAGCAGTCACGGGACCGAACAAACCTTC
CDR3: CASSHGTEQTF

length: 14
size: once
D: TRBD2
J: TRBJ2-7
V: TRBV12-5
DNA: TGTGCTAGTGGTTTACGCGGGGGAGAATACGAGCAGTACTTC
CDR3: CASGLRGGEYEQYF

length: 14
size: .
D: .
J: TRBJ1-1
V: TRBV5-1
DNA: TGCGCCAGCAGCTATGGGGGGCAGAACACTGAAGCTTTCTTT
CDR3: CASSYGGQNTEAFF

length: 16
size: .
D: TRBD2
J: TRBJ2-1
V: TRBV27
DNA: TGTGCCAGCAGTTTCGGAAGCGGGAGGGCCGTTAATGAGCAGTTCTTC
CDR3: CASSFGSGRAVNEQFF

length: 13
size: .
D: .
J: TRBJ2-7
V: TRBV5-1
DNA: TGCGCCAGCAGCTTGCGCAGGGCCTACGAGCAGTACTTC
CDR3: CASSLRRAYEQYF

length: 15
size: .
D: .
J: TRBJ1-2
V: TRBV27
DNA: TGTGCCAGCAACGAGAGGGCCAGTTCCAATTATGGCTACACCTTC
CDR3: CASNERASSNYGYTF